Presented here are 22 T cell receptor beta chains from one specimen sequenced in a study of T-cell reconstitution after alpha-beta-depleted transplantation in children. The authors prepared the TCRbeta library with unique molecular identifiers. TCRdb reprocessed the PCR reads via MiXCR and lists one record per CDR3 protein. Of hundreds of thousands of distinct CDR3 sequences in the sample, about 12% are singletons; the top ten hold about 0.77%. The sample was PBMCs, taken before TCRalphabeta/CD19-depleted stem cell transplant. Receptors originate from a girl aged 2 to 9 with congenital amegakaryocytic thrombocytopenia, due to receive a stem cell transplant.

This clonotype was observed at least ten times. For the CDR3, the DNA is TGTGCCAGCAGCTCAGCGCGCGGACTAACATACAATGAGCAGTTCTTC. It codes for CASSSARGLTYNEQFF. The chain combines TRBV11-2 with TRBJ2-1; D may be TRBD2 (6 bases). This CDR3 spans 16 amino acids. V was pared by 4 bases and J by 4 bases, with 17 bases between. The germline gives CDR1 SGHAT, CDR2 FQNNGV.

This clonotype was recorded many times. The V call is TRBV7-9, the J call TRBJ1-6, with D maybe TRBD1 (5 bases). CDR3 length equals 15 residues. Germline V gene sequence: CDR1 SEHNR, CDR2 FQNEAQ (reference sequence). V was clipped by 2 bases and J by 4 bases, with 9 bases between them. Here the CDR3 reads CASSLTTVYNSPLHF. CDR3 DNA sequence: TGTGCCAGCAGCTTAACGACAGTTTATAATTCACCCCTCCACTTT. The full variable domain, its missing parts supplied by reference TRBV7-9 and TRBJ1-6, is DTGVSQNPRHKITKRGQNVTFRCDPISEHNRLYWYRQTLGQGPEFLTYFQNEAQLEKSRLLSDRFSAERPKGSFSTLEIQRTEQGDSAMYLCASSLTTVYNSPLHFGNGTRLTVT.

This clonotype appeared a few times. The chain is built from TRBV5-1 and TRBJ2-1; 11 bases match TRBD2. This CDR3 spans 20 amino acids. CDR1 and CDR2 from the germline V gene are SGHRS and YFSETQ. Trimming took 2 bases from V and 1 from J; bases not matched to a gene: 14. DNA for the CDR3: TGCGCCAGCAGCTTTATCCCTTTACTAGCGGGAGTAGTGTCCTACAATGAGCAGTTCTTC. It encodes CASSFIPLLAGVVSYNEQFF.

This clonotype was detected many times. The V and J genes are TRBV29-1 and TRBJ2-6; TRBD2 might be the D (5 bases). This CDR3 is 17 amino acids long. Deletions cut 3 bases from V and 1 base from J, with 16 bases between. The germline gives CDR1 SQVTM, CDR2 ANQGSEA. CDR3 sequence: CSVEGEAFGSGANVLTF. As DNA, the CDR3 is TGCAGCGTTGAGGGAGAGGCATTTGGGTCTGGGGCCAACGTCCTGACTTTC.

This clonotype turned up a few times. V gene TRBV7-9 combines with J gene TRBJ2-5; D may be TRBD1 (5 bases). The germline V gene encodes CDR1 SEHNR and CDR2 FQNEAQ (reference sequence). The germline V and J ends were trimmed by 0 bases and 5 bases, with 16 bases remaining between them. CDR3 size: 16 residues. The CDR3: CASSLAGLPRIETQYF. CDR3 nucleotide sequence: TGTGCCAGCAGCTTAGCGGGGCTCCCTAGGATCGAGACCCAGTACTTC.

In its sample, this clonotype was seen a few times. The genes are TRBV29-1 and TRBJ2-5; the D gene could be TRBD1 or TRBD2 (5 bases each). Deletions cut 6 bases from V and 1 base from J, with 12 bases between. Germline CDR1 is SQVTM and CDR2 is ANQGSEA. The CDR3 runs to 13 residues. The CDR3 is CSVRTGPQETQYF. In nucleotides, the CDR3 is TGCAGCGTACGTACGGGACCCCAAGAGACCCAGTACTTC.

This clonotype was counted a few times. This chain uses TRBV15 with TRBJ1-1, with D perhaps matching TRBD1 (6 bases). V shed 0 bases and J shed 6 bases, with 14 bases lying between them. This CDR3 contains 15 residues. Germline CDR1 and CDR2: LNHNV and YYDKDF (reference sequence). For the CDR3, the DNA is TGTGCCACCAGCAGAGATAGGGGGGGGGTGGCTGAAGCTTTCTTT. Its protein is CATSRDRGGVAEAFF.

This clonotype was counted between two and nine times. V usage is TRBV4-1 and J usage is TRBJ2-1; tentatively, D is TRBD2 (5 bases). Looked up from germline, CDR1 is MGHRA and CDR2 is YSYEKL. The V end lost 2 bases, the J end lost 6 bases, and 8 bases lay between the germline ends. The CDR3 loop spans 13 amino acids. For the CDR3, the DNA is TGCGCCAGCAGCCAACCTAGCTCCAATGAGCAGTTCTTC. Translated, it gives CASSQPSSNEQFF.

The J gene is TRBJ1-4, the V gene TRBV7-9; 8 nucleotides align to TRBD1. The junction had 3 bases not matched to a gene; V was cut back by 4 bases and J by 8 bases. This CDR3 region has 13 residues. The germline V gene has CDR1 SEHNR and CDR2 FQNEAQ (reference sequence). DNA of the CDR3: TGTGCCAGCAGCTCAGGGGGCGTAGAAAAACTGTTTTTT. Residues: CASSSGGVEKLFF.

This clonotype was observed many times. CDR3 sequence reads: CSATGQINTEAFF. The CDR3 DNA sequence: TGCAGTGCAACGGGACAGATAAACACTGAAGCTTTCTTT. The chain uses TRBV20-1 and TRBJ1-1, with 7 bases aligning to TRBD1. Germline V gene data show CDR1 as DFQATT and CDR2 as SNEGSKA (reference sequence). The CDR3 covers 13 residues. With 6 bases clipped from V and 2 bases from J, the junction kept 6 bases outside the gene matches.

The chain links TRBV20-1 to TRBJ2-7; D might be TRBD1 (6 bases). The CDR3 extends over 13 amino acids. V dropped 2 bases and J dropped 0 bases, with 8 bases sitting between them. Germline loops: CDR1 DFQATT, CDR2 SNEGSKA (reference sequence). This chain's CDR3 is CSARKDSSYEQYF. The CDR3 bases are TGCAGTGCTAGAAAGGACAGCTCCTACGAGCAGTACTTC.

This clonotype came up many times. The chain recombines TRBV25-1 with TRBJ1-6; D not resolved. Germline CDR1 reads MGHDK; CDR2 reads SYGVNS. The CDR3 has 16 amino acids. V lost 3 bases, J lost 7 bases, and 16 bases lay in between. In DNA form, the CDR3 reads TGTGCCAGCAGTGATCGGACGGAGGGTGTGAATTCACCCCTCCACTTT. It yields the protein CASSDRTEGVNSPLHF.

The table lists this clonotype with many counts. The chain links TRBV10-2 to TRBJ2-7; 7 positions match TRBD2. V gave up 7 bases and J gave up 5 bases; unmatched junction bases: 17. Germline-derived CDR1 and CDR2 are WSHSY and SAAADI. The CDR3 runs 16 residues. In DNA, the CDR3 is TGCGCCAGCACTGACCACAGACTAGCCCCGTTAAACGAGCAGTACTTC. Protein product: CASTDHRLAPLNEQYF.

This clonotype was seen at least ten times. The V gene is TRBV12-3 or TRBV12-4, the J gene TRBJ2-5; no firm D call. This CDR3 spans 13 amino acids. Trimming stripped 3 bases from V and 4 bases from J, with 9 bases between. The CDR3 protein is CASSFNVRETQYF. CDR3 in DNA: TGTGCCAGCAGTTTTAATGTGAGAGAGACCCAGTACTTC.

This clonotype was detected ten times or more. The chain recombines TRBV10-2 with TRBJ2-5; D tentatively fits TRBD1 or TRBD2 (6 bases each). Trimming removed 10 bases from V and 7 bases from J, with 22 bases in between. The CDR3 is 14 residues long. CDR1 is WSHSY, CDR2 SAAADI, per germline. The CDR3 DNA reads TGCGCCATCATGGGTCGACTAGGAGGGGGGACCCAGTACTTC. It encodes CAIMGRLGGGTQYF.

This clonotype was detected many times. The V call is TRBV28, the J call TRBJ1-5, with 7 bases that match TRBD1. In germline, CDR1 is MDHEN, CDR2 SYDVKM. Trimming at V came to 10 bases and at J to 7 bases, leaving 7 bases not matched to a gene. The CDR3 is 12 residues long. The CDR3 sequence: CATYRGGQPQHF. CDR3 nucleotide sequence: TGTGCCACATACAGGGGCGGGCAGCCCCAGCATTTT.

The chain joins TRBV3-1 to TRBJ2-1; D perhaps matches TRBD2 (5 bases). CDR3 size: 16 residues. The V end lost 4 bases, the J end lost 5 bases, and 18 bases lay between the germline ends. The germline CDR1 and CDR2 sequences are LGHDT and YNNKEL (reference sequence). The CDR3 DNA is TGTGCCAGCAGCCCCCCCGGGTCACTAGGGAACAATGAGCAGTTCTTC. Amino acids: CASSPPGSLGNNEQFF.

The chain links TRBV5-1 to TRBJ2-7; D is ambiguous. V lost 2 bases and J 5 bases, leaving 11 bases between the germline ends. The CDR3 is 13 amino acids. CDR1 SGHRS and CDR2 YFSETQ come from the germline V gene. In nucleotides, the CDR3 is TGCGCCAGCAGCTTCGGGCTGTTTCACGAGCAGTACTTC. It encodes CASSFGLFHEQYF.

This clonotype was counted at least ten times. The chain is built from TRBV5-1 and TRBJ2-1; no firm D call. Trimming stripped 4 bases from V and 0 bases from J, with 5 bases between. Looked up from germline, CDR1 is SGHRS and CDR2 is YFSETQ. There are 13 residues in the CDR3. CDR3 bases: TGCGCCAGCAGCCAGTACTCCTACAATGAGCAGTTCTTC. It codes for CASSQYSYNEQFF.

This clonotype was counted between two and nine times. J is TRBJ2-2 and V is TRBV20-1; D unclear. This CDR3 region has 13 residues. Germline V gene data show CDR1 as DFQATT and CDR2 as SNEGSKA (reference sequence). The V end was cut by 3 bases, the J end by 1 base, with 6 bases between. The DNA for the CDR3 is TGCAGTGCTAGCCCTATGAACACCGGGGAGCTGTTTTTT. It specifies CSASPMNTGELFF.

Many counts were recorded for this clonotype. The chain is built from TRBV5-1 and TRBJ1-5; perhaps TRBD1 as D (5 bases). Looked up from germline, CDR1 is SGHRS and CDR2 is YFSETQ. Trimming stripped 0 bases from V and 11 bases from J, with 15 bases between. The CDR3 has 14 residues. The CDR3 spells CASSLGGDWETQHF. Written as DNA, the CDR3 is TGCGCCAGCAGCTTGGGTGGGGACTGGGAGACCCAGCATTTT.

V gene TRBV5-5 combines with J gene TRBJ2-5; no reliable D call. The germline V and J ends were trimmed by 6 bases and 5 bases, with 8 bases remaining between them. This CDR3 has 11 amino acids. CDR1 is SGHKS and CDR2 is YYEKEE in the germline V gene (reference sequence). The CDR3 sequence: CASNLGETQYF. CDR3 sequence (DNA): TGTGCCAGCAACCTTGGGGAGACCCAGTACTTC. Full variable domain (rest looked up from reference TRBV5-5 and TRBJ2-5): DAGVTQSPTHLIKTRGQQVTLRCSPISGHKSVSWYQQVLGQGPQFIFQYYEKEERGRGNFPDRFSARQFPNYSSELNVNALLLGDSALYLCASNLGETQYFGPGTRLLVL.